A selection of T cell receptor beta chains follows, all from one sample in a study of T cell repertoires in cytomegalovirus infection. These receptors lack a known antigen. TCRdb itself ran the reads through MiXCR, one entry per CDR3 protein. The table lists about 55,000 distinct CDR3 sequences, 20% of them singletons. Sample: CD8+ T cells from cultured PBMCs, taken from culture after CMV antigen stimulation. These receptors were obtained from a human donor in good health (CMV status not recorded). Some clones in this sample may be carry-over from other donors' samples. Both conserved end residues are part of each CDR3. D genes are given only for firm matches. Rows may omit the clone size; those that give it use once, few, many or a size class.

d_gene | j_gene | abundance | v_gene | CDR3nt | CDR3aa
TRBD2 | TRBJ2-1 | NA | TRBV27 | TGTGCCAGCAGTTCCTTGCAGCGGGAACGTCGTGTCGATGAGCAGTTCTTC | CASSSLQRERRVDEQFF
NA | TRBJ2-1 | few | TRBV19 | TGTGCCTCAGAACAGGTTGGGGGCGCGGGTTACAATGAGCAGTTCTTC | CASEQVGGAGYNEQFF
TRBD2 | TRBJ2-3 | NA | TRBV7-8 | TGTGCCAGCAGCCCCCGGGGGGGCCGAATCGATACGCAGTATTTT | CASSPRGGRIDTQYF
NA | TRBJ2-3 | NA | TRBV11-2 | TGTGCCAGCAGCTTAGGCCAGGGGCTCCCCAGGGGGTATTTT | CASSLGQGLPRGYF
TRBD1 | TRBJ1-4 | NA | TRBV20-1 | TGCAGTGCCCCGGGACAGTGGGGGTCGGAAAAACTGTTTTTT | CSAPGQWGSEKLFF
NA | TRBJ2-1 | NA | TRBV12-3/TRBV12-4 | TGTGCCAGCAGTTCGAGTGGTGAGCAGTTCTTC | CASSSSGEQFF
NA | TRBJ2-7 | NA | TRBV12-3/TRBV12-4 | TGTGCCAGCAGCCCCTCACAGGGAGCCTACGAGCAGTACTTC | CASSPSQGAYEQYF
NA | TRBJ2-2 | NA | TRBV15 | TGTGCCACCAGCAGAGAAACCACCGGGGAGCTGTTTTTT | CATSRETTGELFF
TRBD1 | TRBJ1-1 | NA | TRBV9 | TGTGCCAGCAGCGCAGCAGGGGGAGTGGGGGCTGAAGCTTTCTTT | CASSAAGGVGAEAFF
NA | TRBJ2-5 | NA | TRBV27 | TGTGCCAGCAGACGAACAGGGAGTCAAGAGACCCAGTACTTC | CASRRTGSQETQYF
NA | TRBJ2-2 | once | TRBV6-2/TRBV6-3 | TGTGCCAGCTCGGACTCCTCAAGCACCGGGGAGCTGTTTTTT | CASSDSSSTGELFF
NA | TRBJ2-1 | few | TRBV7-2 | TGTGCCAGCAGCACCAGGGCGACTGAGCAGTTCTTC | CASSTRATEQFF
NA | TRBJ1-2 | few | TRBV7-8 | TGTGCCAGCAGCCCTGGACAGTCGCCCCGTGGCTACACCTTC | CASSPGQSPRGYTF
NA | TRBJ2-1 | NA | TRBV19 | TGTGCCAGTAGTATTTCGACAACTCGCTACAATGAGCAGTTCTTC | CASSISTTRYNEQFF
NA | TRBJ1-1 | NA | TRBV7-2 | TGTGCCAGCAGCTTAGCGAAGGGATCTGAAGCTTTCTTT | CASSLAKGSEAFF
TRBD1 | TRBJ2-7 | many | TRBV9 | TGTGCCAGCAGCCCTTTCGGACAGGGCTACGAGCAGTACTTC | CASSPFGQGYEQYF